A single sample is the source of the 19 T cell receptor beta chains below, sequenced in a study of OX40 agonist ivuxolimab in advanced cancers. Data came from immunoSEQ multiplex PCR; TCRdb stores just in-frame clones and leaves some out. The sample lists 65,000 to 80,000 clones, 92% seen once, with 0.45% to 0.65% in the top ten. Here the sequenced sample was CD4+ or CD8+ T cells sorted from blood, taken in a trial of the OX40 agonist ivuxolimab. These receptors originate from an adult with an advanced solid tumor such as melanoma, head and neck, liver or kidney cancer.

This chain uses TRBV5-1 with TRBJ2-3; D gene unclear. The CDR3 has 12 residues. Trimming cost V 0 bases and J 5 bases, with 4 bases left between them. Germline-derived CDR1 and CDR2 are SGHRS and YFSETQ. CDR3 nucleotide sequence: TGCGCCAGCAGCTTGGCCCGAGATACGCAGTATTTT. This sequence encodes CASSLARDTQYF. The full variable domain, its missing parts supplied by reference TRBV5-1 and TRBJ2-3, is KAGVTQTPRYLIKTRGQQVTLSCSPISGHRSVSWYQQTPGQGLQFLFEYFSETQRNKGNFPGRFSGRQFSNSRSEMNVSTLELGDSALYLCASSLARDTQYFGPGTRLTVL.

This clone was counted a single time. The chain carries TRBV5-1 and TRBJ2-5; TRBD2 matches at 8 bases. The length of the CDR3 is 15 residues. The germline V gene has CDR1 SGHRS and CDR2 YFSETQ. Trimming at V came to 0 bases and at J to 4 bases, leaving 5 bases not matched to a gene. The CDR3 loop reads CASSLVAGIRETQYF. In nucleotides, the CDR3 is TGCGCCAGCAGCTTGGTAGCGGGAATTCGAGAGACCCAGTACTTC. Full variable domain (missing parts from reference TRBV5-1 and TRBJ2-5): KAGVTQTPRYLIKTRGQQVTLSCSPISGHRSVSWYQQTPGQGLQFLFEYFSETQRNKGNFPGRFSGRQFSNSRSEMNVSTLELGDSALYLCASSLVAGIRETQYFGPGTRLLVL.

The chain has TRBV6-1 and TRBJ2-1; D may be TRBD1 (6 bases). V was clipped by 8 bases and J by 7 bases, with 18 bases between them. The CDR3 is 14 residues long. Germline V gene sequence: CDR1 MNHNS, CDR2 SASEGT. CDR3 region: CASPHPGRGNEQFF. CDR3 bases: TGTGCCAGCCCACACCCGGGCAGGGGTAATGAGCAGTTCTTC.

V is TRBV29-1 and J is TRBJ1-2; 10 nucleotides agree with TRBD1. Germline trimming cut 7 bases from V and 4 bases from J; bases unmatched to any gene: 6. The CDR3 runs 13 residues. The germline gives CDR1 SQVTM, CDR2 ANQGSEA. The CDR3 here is CSGGQGGLYGYTF. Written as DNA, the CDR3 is TGCAGCGGCGGACAGGGGGGACTCTATGGCTACACCTTC.

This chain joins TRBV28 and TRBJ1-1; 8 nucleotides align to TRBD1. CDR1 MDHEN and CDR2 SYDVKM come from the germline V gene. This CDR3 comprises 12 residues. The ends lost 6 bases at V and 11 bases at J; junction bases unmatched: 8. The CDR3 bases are TGTGCCAGCAGGTTTGGACAGGGCCGGGCTTTCTTT. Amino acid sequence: CASRFGQGRAFF.

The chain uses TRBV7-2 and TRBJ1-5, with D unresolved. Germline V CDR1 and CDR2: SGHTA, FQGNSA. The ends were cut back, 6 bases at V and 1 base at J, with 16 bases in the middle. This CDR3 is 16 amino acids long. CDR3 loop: CASSREGPWSNQPQHF. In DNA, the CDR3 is TGTGCCAGCAGTCGAGAGGGCCCCTGGAGCAATCAGCCCCAGCATTTT.

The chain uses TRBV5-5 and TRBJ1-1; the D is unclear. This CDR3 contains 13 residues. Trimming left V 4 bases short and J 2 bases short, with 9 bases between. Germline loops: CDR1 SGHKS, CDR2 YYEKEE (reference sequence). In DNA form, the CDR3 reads TGTGCCAGCAGCGTTGACCCCAACACTGAAGCTTTCTTT. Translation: CASSVDPNTEAFF.

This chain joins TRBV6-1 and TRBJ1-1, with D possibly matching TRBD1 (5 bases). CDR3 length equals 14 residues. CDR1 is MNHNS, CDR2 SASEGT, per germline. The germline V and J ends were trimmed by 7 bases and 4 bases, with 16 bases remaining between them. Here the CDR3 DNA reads TGTGCCAGCATCAATTTGGGGGTAGGCACTGAAGCTTTCTTT. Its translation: CASINLGVGTEAFF.

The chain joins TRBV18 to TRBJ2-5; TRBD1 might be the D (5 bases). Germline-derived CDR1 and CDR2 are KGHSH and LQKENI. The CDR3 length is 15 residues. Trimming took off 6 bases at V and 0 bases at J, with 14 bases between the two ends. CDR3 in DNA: TGTGCCAGCTCCCCCCGTCAGGGTCACCAAGAGACCCAGTACTTC. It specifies CASSPRQGHQETQYF.

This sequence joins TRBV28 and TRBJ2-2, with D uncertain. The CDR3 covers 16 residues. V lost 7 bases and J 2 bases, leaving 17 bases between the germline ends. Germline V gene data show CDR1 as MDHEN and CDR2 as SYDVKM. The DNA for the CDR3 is TGTGCCAGCACATTAAGAAGACGGCTAAACACCGGGGAGCTGTTTTTT. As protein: CASTLRRRLNTGELFF. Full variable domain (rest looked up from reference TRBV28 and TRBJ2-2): DVKVTQSSRYLVKRTGEKVFLECVQDMDHENMFWYRQDPGLGLRLIYFSYDVKMKEKGDIPEGYSVSREKKERFSLILESASTNQTSMYLCASTLRRRLNTGELFFGEGSRLTVL.

The CDR3 coding sequence is TGTGCCAGCAGCTTATGGGGGGCCCCTTACGAGCAGTACTTC. Its protein is CASSLWGAPYEQYF. The chain joins TRBV11-3 to TRBJ2-7; either TRBD1 or TRBD2 may fit D (6 bases each). Per the germline V gene, CDR1 is SGHNT and CDR2 is YENEEA. V was clipped by 2 bases and J by 4 bases, with 12 bases between them. The CDR3 extends over 14 amino acids.

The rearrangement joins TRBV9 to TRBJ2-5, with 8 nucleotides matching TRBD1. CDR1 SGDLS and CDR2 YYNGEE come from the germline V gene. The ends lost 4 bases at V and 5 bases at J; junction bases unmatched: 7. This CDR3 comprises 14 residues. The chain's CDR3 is CASSTQGAYETQYF. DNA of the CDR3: TGTGCCAGCAGCACCCAGGGGGCGTATGAGACCCAGTACTTC.

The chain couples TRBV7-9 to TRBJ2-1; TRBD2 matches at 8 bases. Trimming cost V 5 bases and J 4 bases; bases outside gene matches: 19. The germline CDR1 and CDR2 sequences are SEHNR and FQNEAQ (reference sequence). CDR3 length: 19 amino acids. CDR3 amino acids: CASSPHGRGSGTIYNEQFF. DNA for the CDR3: TGTGCCAGCAGCCCCCATGGTCGGGGTAGCGGGACGATATACAATGAGCAGTTCTTC.

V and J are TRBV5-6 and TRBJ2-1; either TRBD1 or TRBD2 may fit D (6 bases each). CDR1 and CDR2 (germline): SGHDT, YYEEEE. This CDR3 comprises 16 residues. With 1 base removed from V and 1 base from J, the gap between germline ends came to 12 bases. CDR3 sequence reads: CASSLLGGISYNEQFF. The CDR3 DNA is TGTGCCAGCAGCTTGTTGGGGGGCATATCCTACAATGAGCAGTTCTTC.

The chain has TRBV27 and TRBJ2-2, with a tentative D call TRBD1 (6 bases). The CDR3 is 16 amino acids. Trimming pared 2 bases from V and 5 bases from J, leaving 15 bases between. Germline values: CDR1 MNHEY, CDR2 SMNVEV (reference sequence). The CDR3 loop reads CASSLGRAGETGELFF. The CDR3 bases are TGTGCCAGCAGTTTAGGCAGGGCAGGGGAAACCGGGGAGCTGTTTTTT.

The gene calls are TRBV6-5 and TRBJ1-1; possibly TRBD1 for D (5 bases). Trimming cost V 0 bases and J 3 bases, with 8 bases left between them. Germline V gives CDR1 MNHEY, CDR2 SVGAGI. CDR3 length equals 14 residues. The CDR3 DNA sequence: TGTGCCAGCAGTTACTCGGGGGGTCACACTGAAGCTTTCTTT. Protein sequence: CASSYSGGHTEAFF.

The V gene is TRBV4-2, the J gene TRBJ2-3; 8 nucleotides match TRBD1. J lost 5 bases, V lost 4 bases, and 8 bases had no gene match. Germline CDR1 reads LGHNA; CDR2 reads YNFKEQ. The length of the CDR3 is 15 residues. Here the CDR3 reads CASSLGQGIRDTQYF. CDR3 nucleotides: TGTGCCAGCAGCCTCGGACAGGGTATTCGAGATACGCAGTATTTT.

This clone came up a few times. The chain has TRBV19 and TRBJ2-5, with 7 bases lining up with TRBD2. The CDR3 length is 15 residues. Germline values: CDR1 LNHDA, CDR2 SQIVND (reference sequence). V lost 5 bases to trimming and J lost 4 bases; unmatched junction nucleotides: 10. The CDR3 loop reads CASSPSGVGPETQYF. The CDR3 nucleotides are TGTGCCAGTAGTCCTAGCGGCGTGGGTCCAGAGACCCAGTACTTC.

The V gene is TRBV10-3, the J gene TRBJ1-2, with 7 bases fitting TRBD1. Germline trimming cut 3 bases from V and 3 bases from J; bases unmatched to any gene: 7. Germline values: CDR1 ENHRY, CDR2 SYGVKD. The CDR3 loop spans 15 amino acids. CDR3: CAISDGQGGDYGYTF. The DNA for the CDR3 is TGTGCCATCAGTGATGGTCAGGGGGGTGACTATGGCTACACCTTC.